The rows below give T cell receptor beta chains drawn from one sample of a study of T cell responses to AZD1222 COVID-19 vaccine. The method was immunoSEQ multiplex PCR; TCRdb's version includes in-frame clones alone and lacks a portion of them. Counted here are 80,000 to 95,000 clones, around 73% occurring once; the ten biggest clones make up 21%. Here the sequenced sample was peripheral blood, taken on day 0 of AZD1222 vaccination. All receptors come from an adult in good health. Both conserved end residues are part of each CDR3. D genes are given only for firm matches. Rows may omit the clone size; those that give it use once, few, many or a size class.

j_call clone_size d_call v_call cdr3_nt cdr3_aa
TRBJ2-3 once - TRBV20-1 TGCAGTCTAAGGGCAGATACGCAGTATTTT CSLRADTQYF
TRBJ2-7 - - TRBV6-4 TGTGCCAGCAGTGACTCAGGGGGAGGGGACTACGAGCAGTACTTC CASSDSGGGDYEQYF
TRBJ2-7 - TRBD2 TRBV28 TGTGCCAGCAGTACACTGGTGGGGGCTGGCCTAGCGGGAGCGTCCTACGAGCAGTACTTC CASSTLVGAGLAGASYEQYF
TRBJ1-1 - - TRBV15 TGTGCCACCCGGGGAGGGCAGCTGAACACTGAAGCTTTCTTT CATRGGQLNTEAFF
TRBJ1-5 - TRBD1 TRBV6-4 TGTGCCAGCAGTCCCGGGACAGGGGGCAATCAGCCCCAGCATTTT CASSPGTGGNQPQHF
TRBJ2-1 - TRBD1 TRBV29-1 TGCAGCGTTGGGGGGACAGGGGCCTACAATGAGCAGTTCTTC CSVGGTGAYNEQFF
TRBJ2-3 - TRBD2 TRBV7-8 TGTGCCAGCAGCTTAGCCGGGAGGGCCCTAGATACGCAGTATTTT CASSLAGRALDTQYF
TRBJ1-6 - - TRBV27 TGTGCCAGCAGTTTATCGGGACCCGGGAATTCACCCCTCCACTTT CASSLSGPGNSPLHF
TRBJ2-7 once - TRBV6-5 TGTGCCAGCAGCGGGACACGACATTCCTACGAGCAGTACTTC CASSGTRHSYEQYF
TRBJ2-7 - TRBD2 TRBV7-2 TGTGCCAGCAGCTTAGGGCCGACCGGGACTACCTACCAATCCTACGAGCAGTACTTC CASSLGPTGTTYQSYEQYF
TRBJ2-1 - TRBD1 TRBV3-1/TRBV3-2 TGTGCCAGCAGCCCGACAGGGCGGAATGAGCAGTTCTTC CASSPTGRNEQFF
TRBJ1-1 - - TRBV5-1 TGCGCCAGCAGCTTACAGGAGGGCAACACTGAAGCTTTCTTT CASSLQEGNTEAFF
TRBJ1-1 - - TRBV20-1 TGCAGTGCTAGTAGGGGGGCAATGAACACTGAAGCTTTCTTT CSASRGAMNTEAFF
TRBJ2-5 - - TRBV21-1 TGTGCCAGCAGCCAAGAACTAGCGGGAGGCGGAGCTCAAGAGACCCAGTACTTC CASSQELAGGGAQETQYF
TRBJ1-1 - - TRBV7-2 TGTGCCAGCAGCTTTAGCCTCGGTGAGAACACTGAAGCTTTCTTT CASSFSLGENTEAFF
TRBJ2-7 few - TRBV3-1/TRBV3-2 TGTGCCAGCAGCCAAGGACAGGAATACGAGCAGTACTTC CASSQGQEYEQYF
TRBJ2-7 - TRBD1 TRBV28 TGTGCCAGCAGTAGGACAGGGTACGAGCAGTACTTC CASSRTGYEQYF
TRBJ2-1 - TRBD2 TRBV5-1 TGCGCCAGCAGCTATAGCGGGAGAGTTAACAATGAGCAGTTCTTC CASSYSGRVNNEQFF
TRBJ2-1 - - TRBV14 TGTGCCAGCAGCCCCTCGGGGGGCTGGTCGTCTGAGCAGTTCTTC CASSPSGGWSSEQFF
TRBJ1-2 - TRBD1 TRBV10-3 TGTGCCATCAGTTACGACAGGGATAAGGGTGGCTACACCTTC CAISYDRDKGGYTF
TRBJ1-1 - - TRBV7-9 TGTGCCAGCAGCGCTTGGGTGAACACTGAAGCTTTCTTT CASSAWVNTEAFF
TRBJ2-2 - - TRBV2 TGTGCCAGCCGCCTAGCCGACCATTTAACCGGGGAGCTGTTTTTT CASRLADHLTGELFF
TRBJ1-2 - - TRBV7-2 TGTGCCAGCAGTTATGAGGGGGTAGGGGGCTACACCTTC CASSYEGVGGYTF
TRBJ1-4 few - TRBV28 TGTGCCAGCAGTCAGGCACCCGGTGCTTTAACTAATGAAAAACTGTTTTTT CASSQAPGALTNEKLFF
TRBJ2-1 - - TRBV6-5 TGTGCCAGCGTGGAAAATTGGGGTGGCAATGAGCAGTTCTTC CASVENWGGNEQFF
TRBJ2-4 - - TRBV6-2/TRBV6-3 TGTGCCAGCAGCGTCCGATTAGGGGCCTCCTGGAAAAACATTCAGTACTTC CASSVRLGASWKNIQYF
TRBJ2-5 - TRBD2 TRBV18 TGTGCCAGCTCACCACGAGCGGGAGAGGAGACCCAGTACTTC CASSPRAGEETQYF
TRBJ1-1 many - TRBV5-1 TGCGCCAGCAGCTTGGGACAGGCAGGGAAGGCTTTCTTT CASSLGQAGKAFF
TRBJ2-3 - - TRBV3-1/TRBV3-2 TGTGCCAGCAGCCAAGGGGTGAGGGCAAGCACAGATACGCAGTATTTT CASSQGVRASTDTQYF
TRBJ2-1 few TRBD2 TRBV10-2 TGCGCCAGCAGTCCACTAGCGGGAAGTGAGCAGTTCTTC CASSPLAGSEQFF
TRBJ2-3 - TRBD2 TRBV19 TGTGCCAGTAGTCTCGCCCGGACTAGCTGGCAGTATTTT CASSLARTSWQYF